This entry lists 15 T cell receptor beta chains sequenced from one sample in a study of T cells in women clearing cervical HPV infection. Assay: immunoSEQ multiplex PCR; the TCRdb copy retains only in-frame clones and omits some. In all, the sample yields about 36,000 clones. The sequencing sample was made of blood buffy coat. All receptors come from a woman aged 18-70 years with a cervical HPV16 infection that either progressed to CIN3+ or cleared (not recorded which).

On this clone: The missing CDR3 end, 3 residues past where the read stops, is filled in from the germline J gene. The rearrangement links TRBV28 to TRBJ1-1, with no clear D. Deletions cut 1 base from V and 0 bases from J, with 3 bases between. This CDR3 contains 13 residues. Germline V gene sequence: CDR1 MDHEN, CDR2 SYDVKM. Here the CDR3 reads CASSLSVNTEAFF. The part of the CDR3 DNA that was read is TGTGCCAGCAGTTTATCGGTGAACACTGAA. Looking up the rest from reference TRBV28 and TRBJ1-1 gives the full variable domain: DVKVTQSSRYLVKRTGEKVFLECVQDMDHENMFWYRQDPGLGLRLIYFSYDVKMKEKGDIPEGYSVSREKKERFSLILESASTNQTSMYLCASSLSVNTEAFFGQGTRLTVV.

Points on this clone: The read gets to within 3 residues of the CDR3 end, and the germline J gene fills in the rest. The rearrangement uses TRBV7-6 and TRBJ1-4; tentatively, D is TRBD1 (6 bases). The CDR3 is 16 amino acids. V lost 5 bases and J 0 bases, leaving 13 bases between the germline ends. The germline V gene encodes CDR1 SGHVS and CDR2 FNYEAQ. CDR3 bases read: TGTGCCAGCAGCGCGGGACATAGTGCAACTAATGAAAAA. Protein sequence: CASSAGHSATNEK. The CDR3 as a whole reads CASSAGHSATNEKLFF.

Details on this clone: From the germline J gene comes the end of the CDR3, since the read stops 3 residues before it. The chain is built from TRBV7-9 and TRBJ2-1, with D perhaps matching TRBD2 (5 bases). The CDR3 has 14 amino acids. Germline V gene sequence: CDR1 SEHNR, CDR2 FQNEAQ (reference sequence). Trimming stripped 1 base from V and 5 bases from J, with 9 bases between. The CDR3 reads CASSLGTRNNEQFF. CDR3 DNA (partial): TGTGCCAGCAGCTTAGGGACTCGGAACAATGAG.

Points on this clone: The read terminates 3 residues before the CDR3 end, so the remaining end is supplied by the germline J gene. The J gene is TRBJ1-5, the V gene TRBV12-5; 7 bases match TRBD1. Germline lookup yields CDR1 LGHNT and CDR2 FRNRAP. V was pared by 4 bases and J by 5 bases, with 11 bases of the junction left unmatched. There are 16 residues in the CDR3. The CDR3 here is CASGSPRQGADQPQHF. The covered CDR3 bases are TGTGCTAGTGGTTCCCCAAGACAGGGAGCGGATCAGCCC.

On this clone itself: The CDR3 end falls 3 residues outside the read, so it is completed with the germline J gene. The chain recombines TRBV2 with TRBJ2-2; D is perhaps TRBD1 (6 bases). From germline, CDR1 is SNHLY and CDR2 FYNNEI. This CDR3 spans 12 amino acids. The part of the CDR3 DNA that was read is TGTGCCACACAGGGTTGGAGTGAAAAG. Its translation is CATQGWSEK. The CDR3 in its entirety is CATQGWSEKLFF.

As to this clone: The junction departs from the called germline gene at one end, perhaps through a read error. The CDR3 end falls 3 residues outside the read, so it is completed with the germline J gene. The chain links TRBV5-1 to TRBJ1-6; TRBD1 aligns across 7 bases. From germline, CDR1 is SGHRS and CDR2 YFSETQ. The CDR3 spans 17 residues. This CDR3 reads CASSLFEKGAYNSPLHF. The DNA read from the CDR3 is TGCGCCAGCAGCTTGTTCGAGAAGGGGGCCTACAATTCACCC.

Of note for this clone: The read ends 3 residues before the CDR3 terminus; that terminus is restored from the germline J gene. V gene TRBV5-1 combines with J gene TRBJ1-6; 7 bases match TRBD1. This CDR3 contains 14 residues. CDR1 is SGHRS, CDR2 YFSETQ, per germline. The V segment lost 4 bases and the J segment 7 bases; nucleotides outside the gene matches: 5. CDR3 loop: CASSTGEENSPLHF. The part of the CDR3 DNA that was read is TGCGCCAGCAGCACAGGGGAAGAGAATTCACCC.

In the case of this clone: The read falls 3 residues short of the CDR3 end, and the missing part is taken from the germline J gene. The chain carries TRBV18 and TRBJ1-5; D gene uncertain. Germline V gives CDR1 KGHSH, CDR2 LQKENI. V gave up 3 bases and J gave up 4 bases, with 7 bases separating them. This CDR3 is built from 13 residues. The covered CDR3 bases are TGTGCCAGCTCACCGGGCCTGAATCAGCCC. It is translated as CASSPGLNQP. The CDR3 as a whole reads CASSPGLNQPQHF.

About this clone: The read terminates 3 residues ahead of where the CDR3 ends, so the germline J gene completes it. V gene TRBV6-4 combines with J gene TRBJ1-1; the D gene is possibly TRBD1 (6 bases). Germline lookup yields CDR1 MRHNA and CDR2 SNTAGT. V lost 4 bases and J 1 base, leaving 13 bases between the germline ends. This CDR3 contains 15 residues. The CDR3 loop is CASSASPRGNTEAFF. Incomplete CDR3 DNA: TGTGCCAGCAGTGCGTCCCCCAGGGGGAACACTGAA.

As regards this clone: The read gets to within 3 residues of the CDR3 end, and the germline J gene fills in the rest. The rearrangement uses TRBV30 and TRBJ2-5; D call uncertain. V was cut by 3 bases and J by 4 bases, with 9 bases left in between. Germline lookup yields CDR1 GTSNPN and CDR2 SVGIG (reference sequence). The CDR3 is 12 amino acids. Here the CDR3 reads CAWSPLSETQYF. CDR3 bases read: TGTGCCTGGAGCCCACTTTCAGAGACC.

In regard to this clone: With the read ending 3 residues before the CDR3 end, the germline J gene is used to fill in that end. The chain has TRBV2 and TRBJ1-1, with 7 positions matching TRBD1. The V segment lost 6 bases and the J segment 1 base; nucleotides outside the gene matches: 5. There are 14 residues in the CDR3. CDR1 and CDR2 (germline): SNHLY, FYNNEI. The CDR3 DNA, read in part, is TGTGCCAGCAGCCTACAGGGGCCGAACACTGAA. Its translation: CASSLQGPNTE. The full CDR3 protein reads CASSLQGPNTEAFF.

To note about this clone: The read finishes 3 residues shy of the CDR3 end, and the germline J gene is used to complete it. The chain employs TRBV7-2 and TRBJ2-2; TRBD1 agrees at 9 bases. The CDR3 covers 15 residues. J was trimmed by 6 bases and V by 3 bases; bases with no gene match: 5. CDR1 is SGHTA and CDR2 is FQGNSA in the germline V gene. The CDR3 bases that were read are TGTGCCAGCAGCTTGGACAGGGGTAGGGCCGGGGAG. As protein: CASSLDRGRAGE. The full CDR3 is CASSLDRGRAGELFF.

About this clone itself: The read halts 3 residues ahead of the CDR3 end, with the missing end drawn from the germline J gene. J is TRBJ2-1 and V is TRBV5-1; 11 bases match TRBD1. Germline V gene sequence: CDR1 SGHRS, CDR2 YFSETQ. With V trimmed by 2 bases and J by 6 bases, 7 bases remained unmatched. This CDR3 spans 16 amino acids. CDR3 region: CASSFKSGQGGNEQFF. The sequenced part of the CDR3 DNA is TGCGCCAGCAGCTTTAAGTCGGGACAGGGGGGCAATGAG.

About this clone: The read ends 3 residues before the CDR3 terminus; that terminus is restored from the germline J gene. V usage is TRBV5-6 and J usage is TRBJ1-2; a weak D match, TRBD1 (6 bases). Germline CDR1 is SGHDT and CDR2 is YYEEEE. The length of the CDR3 is 14 residues. The CDR3 loop reads CASSSFPGQHVYTF. The sequenced CDR3 bases are TGTGCCAGCAGTTCATTTCCGGGACAACATGTC.

With respect to this clone: The DNA ends 3 residues before the CDR3 does, and the rest of the CDR3 is filled in from the germline J gene. The rearrangement links TRBV11-2 to TRBJ2-7, with no clear D. V gave up 0 bases and J gave up 2 bases, with 8 bases separating them. CDR1 and CDR2 (germline): SGHAT, FQNNGV. The CDR3 has 14 residues. The part of the CDR3 DNA that was read is TGTGCCAGCAGCTTAGATTCCGGTCCCTACGAG. Translation gives CASSLDSGPYE. The entire CDR3 sequence reads CASSLDSGPYEQYF.